The 24 T cell receptor beta chains given below trace back to one sample, sequenced in a study of blood T cell repertoires in COVID-19. Sequenced by immunoSEQ multiplex PCR; TCRdb stores in-frame clones only, minus some. The data show a few hundred thousand clones, less than 90% seen once. Sequencing was performed on peripheral blood. Every receptor here comes from a woman aged 50 to 60 with acute or convalescent COVID-19.

The rearrangement uses TRBV6-1 and TRBJ1-1, with a weak D call TRBD1 (5 bases). CDR1 and CDR2 (germline): MNHNS, SASEGT. Trimming removed 1 base from V and 12 bases from J, with 15 bases in between. The CDR3 is made up of 13 amino acids. The CDR3 protein is CASSEGRGGRPFF. The CDR3 DNA is TGTGCCAGCAGTGAAGGAAGGGGAGGGAGGCCTTTCTTT.

The rearrangement links TRBV28 to TRBJ2-1; 10 nucleotides agree with TRBD2. The CDR3 contains 15 residues. V shed 2 bases, J shed 7 bases, and the junction held 5 bases outside the gene matches. Germline V gives CDR1 MDHEN, CDR2 SYDVKM. DNA of the CDR3: TGTGCCAGCAGTTTAGGAACTAGCGGGATGAATGAGCAGTTCTTC. This gives the protein CASSLGTSGMNEQFF. The full variable domain, with the rest looked up from reference TRBV28 and TRBJ2-1, is DVKVTQSSRYLVKRTGEKVFLECVQDMDHENMFWYRQDPGLGLRLIYFSYDVKMKEKGDIPEGYSVSREKKERFSLILESASTNQTSMYLCASSLGTSGMNEQFFGPGTRLTVL.

This chain links TRBV10-3 with TRBJ1-1, with 7 bases fitting TRBD1. The CDR3 runs 16 residues. CDR1 ENHRY and CDR2 SYGVKD come from the germline V gene. V gave up 2 bases and J gave up 6 bases; unmatched junction bases: 12. In DNA form, the CDR3 reads TGTGCCATCAGTGAGGGCGGGAGGGGGCGGACGGCTGAAGCTTTCTTT. Encoded protein: CAISEGGRGRTAEAFF.

The V and J genes are TRBV6-2 or TRBV6-3 and TRBJ2-3; possibly TRBD2 for D (7 bases). Trimming left V 5 bases short and J 0 bases short, with 12 bases between. This CDR3 comprises 15 residues. Germline assignment: CDR1 MNHEY and CDR2 SVGEGT. CDR3 nucleotides: TGTGCCAGCAGTAGGGGGGGGGCAAGCACAGATACGCAGTATTTT. It yields the protein CASSRGGASTDTQYF.

The chain has TRBV18 and TRBJ1-6; D is possibly TRBD1 (6 bases). The CDR3 spans 14 residues. V was shortened by 5 bases and J by 9 bases, with 14 bases between the two germline ends. CDR1 and CDR2 from the germline V gene are KGHSH and LQKENI. The CDR3 DNA follows: TGTGCCAGCTCATTGAGCGGACAGCGTTCACCCCTCCACTTT. This codes for CASSLSGQRSPLHF.

The chain couples TRBV24-1 to TRBJ2-5; 8 positions match TRBD1. The CDR3 sequence is 15 residues long. Looked up from germline, CDR1 is KGHDR and CDR2 is SFDVKD. V shed 4 bases, J shed 4 bases, and the junction held 7 bases outside the gene matches. CDR3 coding DNA: TGTGCCACCAGTGACCCGGGACAGGCCGGAGAGACCCAGTACTTC. It specifies CATSDPGQAGETQYF.

This clone was counted a few times. V usage is TRBV4-1 and J usage is TRBJ1-1; the D is unclear. Germline V lookup: CDR1 MGHRA, CDR2 YSYEKL. This CDR3 has 12 residues. V gave up 6 bases and J gave up 4 bases, with 9 bases separating them. CDR3 region: CASRGWATEAFF. The DNA for the CDR3 is TGCGCCAGCAGGGGCTGGGCCACTGAAGCTTTCTTT.

V gene TRBV7-2 combines with J gene TRBJ1-1, with D perhaps TRBD1 (6 bases). This CDR3 comprises 15 residues. The germline CDR1 and CDR2 sequences are SGHTA and FQGNSA. Deletions cut 3 bases from V and 1 base from J, with 12 bases between. The CDR3 bases are TGTGCCAGCAGCTTTCAGGGACACCGGAACACTGAAGCTTTCTTT. It is translated as CASSFQGHRNTEAFF.

The chain combines TRBV19 with TRBJ1-3; 7 bases fit TRBD1. CDR3 length equals 15 residues. The V gene end was trimmed by 5 bases and the J gene end by 2 bases; junction bases not matched to a gene: 6. From germline, CDR1 is LNHDA and CDR2 SQIVND (reference sequence). CDR3 sequence reads: CASSLWTGPGNTIYF. The DNA of the CDR3 is TGTGCCAGTAGTCTTTGGACAGGACCTGGAAACACCATATATTTT.

This chain joins TRBV6-6 and TRBJ2-1, with 8 bases lining up with TRBD2. Germline V CDR1 and CDR2: MNHNY, SVGAGI (reference sequence). This CDR3 is 16 amino acids long. V dropped 8 bases and J dropped 0; count of bases not matched to a gene: 9. In DNA form, the CDR3 reads TGTGCCAGCGCCGCGGGAGGACTGGGCTCCTACAATGAGCAGTTCTTC. Its translation: CASAAGGLGSYNEQFF.

The chain combines TRBV30 with TRBJ1-5; perhaps TRBD1 as D (5 bases). Germline CDR1 and CDR2: GTSNPN and SVGIG (reference sequence). The V end was cut by 0 bases, the J end by 7 bases, with 10 bases between. The CDR3 is 13 residues long. CDR3 DNA: TGTGCCTGGAGTGTGGGGGGGGGACAGCCCCAGCATTTT. Translation: CAWSVGGGQPQHF.

The chain employs TRBV5-4 and TRBJ2-7; 10 bases are shared with TRBD2. The germline V gene encodes CDR1 SGHNT and CDR2 YYREEE (reference sequence). The CDR3 spans 14 residues. With 0 bases clipped from V and 5 bases from J, the junction kept 2 bases outside the gene matches. CDR3 nucleotides: TGTGCCAGCAGCTTGGTGGGACTAGCGCACGAGCAGTACTTC. Translated: CASSLVGLAHEQYF.

V usage is TRBV9 and J usage is TRBJ2-1; 8 bases line up with TRBD2. V shed 4 bases, J shed 3 bases, and the junction held 15 bases outside the gene matches. This CDR3 is built from 18 residues. Per the germline V gene, CDR1 is SGDLS and CDR2 is YYNGEE. Here the CDR3 reads CASSHPVGSGELYNEQFF. CDR3 sequence (DNA): TGTGCCAGCAGCCATCCCGTGGGTAGCGGGGAACTCTACAATGAGCAGTTCTTC.

This clone was counted only a few times. V gene TRBV12-3 or TRBV12-4 combines with J gene TRBJ2-1, with D possibly matching TRBD2 (6 bases). V dropped 7 bases and J dropped 8 bases, with 15 bases sitting between them. This CDR3 comprises 13 residues. The CDR3: CASTHLGGYEQFF. In nucleotides, the CDR3 is TGTGCCAGCACCCATCTCGGGGGTTATGAGCAGTTCTTC.

This chain uses TRBV6-2 or TRBV6-3 with TRBJ1-2; possible D gene TRBD1, 6 bases. V dropped 5 bases and J dropped 4 bases, with 20 bases sitting between them. CDR3 size: 16 residues. Per germline, CDR1 MNHEY and CDR2 SVGEGT. CDR3 loop: CASSPTLDSTLYGYTF. The CDR3 DNA sequence: TGTGCCAGCAGTCCGACTCTGGACAGTACTCTCTATGGCTACACCTTC.

The chain uses TRBV7-2 and TRBJ2-7; no clear D. The germline gives CDR1 SGHTA, CDR2 FQGNSA. The CDR3 contains 13 residues. Trimming left V 1 base short and J 5 bases short, with 9 bases between. CDR3 sequence reads: CASSLGAPNEQYF. The DNA of the CDR3 is TGTGCCAGCAGCTTAGGGGCGCCGAACGAGCAGTACTTC. The entire variable domain, with the rest obtained from reference TRBV7-2 and TRBJ2-7, is as follows: GAGVSQSPSNKVTEKGKDVELRCDPISGHTALYWYRQSLGQGLEFLIYFQGNSAPDKSGLPSDRFSAERTGGSVSTLTIQRTQQEDSAVYLCASSLGAPNEQYFGPGTRLTVT.

V is TRBV19 and J is TRBJ2-7, with 9 nucleotides matching TRBD2. CDR1 is LNHDA, CDR2 SQIVND, per germline (reference sequence). V dropped 5 bases and J dropped 1; count of bases not matched to a gene: 3. The CDR3 runs to 14 residues. As DNA, the CDR3 is TGTGCCAGTAGTCCCCTAGCGGGGTCCTACGAGCAGTACTTC. This translates into CASSPLAGSYEQYF.

V and J are TRBV5-1 and TRBJ2-2; D is unresolved. V lost 4 bases and J lost 0, with 7 bases in between. The CDR3 is made up of 14 amino acids. Germline CDR1 reads SGHRS; CDR2 reads YFSETQ. The CDR3 region is CASSPQANTGELFF. The CDR3 nucleotides read TGCGCCAGCAGCCCCCAGGCGAACACCGGGGAGCTGTTTTTT.

This clone was seen only once. The chain links TRBV4-3 to TRBJ1-4, with 10 bases aligning to TRBD1. V shed 3 bases, J shed 8 bases, and the junction held 12 bases outside the gene matches. This CDR3 is built from 17 residues. CDR1 and CDR2 from the germline V gene are LGHNA and YSLEER. The CDR3 region is CASSQAVSGTGEEKLFF. The CDR3 coding sequence is TGCGCCAGCAGCCAGGCGGTCTCCGGGACAGGGGAGGAAAAACTGTTTTTT.

The chain links TRBV9 to TRBJ2-2, with D possibly TRBD1 on 5 matching bases. The CDR3 runs to 15 residues. Trimming stripped 5 bases from V and 7 bases from J, with 18 bases between. Germline V gene lookup returns CDR1 SGDLS and CDR2 YYNGEE. The CDR3 DNA reads TGTGCCAGCAGTCCTCGTCTGGGGCTGAACGGGGAGCTGTTTTTT. Encoded protein: CASSPRLGLNGELFF. Supplemented by reference TRBV9 and TRBJ2-2, the full variable domain reads DSGVTQTPKHLITATGQRVTLRCSPRSGDLSVYWYQQSLDQGLQFLIQYYNGEERAKGNILERFSAQQFPDLHSELNLSSLELGDSALYFCASSPRLGLNGELFFGEGSRLTVL.

CDR3 sequence: CASSRTGNTGELFF. CDR3 sequence (DNA): TGTGCCAGTAGCCGGACAGGGAACACCGGGGAGCTGTTTTTT. The chain joins TRBV19 to TRBJ2-2; 7 positions match TRBD1. Trimming at V came to 6 bases and at J to 1 base, leaving 2 bases not matched to a gene. This CDR3 has 14 residues. In germline, CDR1 is LNHDA, CDR2 SQIVND (reference sequence).

The chain is built from TRBV2 and TRBJ2-7; tentative D call: TRBD2 (6 bases). CDR3 length: 14 amino acids. The germline CDR1 and CDR2 sequences are SNHLY and FYNNEI. Between the trimmed V and J ends, which lost 1 base and 12 bases, there was a span of 19 bases. The CDR3 loop reads CASSEGRDQFLRYF. CDR3 bases: TGTGCCAGCAGTGAAGGGCGGGACCAATTCCTTCGGTACTTC.

This clone was recorded a few times. One end of the junction does not line up with germline, which may come from a read error. The chain combines TRBV12-3 or TRBV12-4 with TRBJ1-2; D gene unclear. The CDR3 covers 13 residues. In DNA form, the CDR3 reads TGTGCCAGCAGCCCGCAGGTTGATGATGGGTACACCTTC. Translation: CASSPQVDDGYTF.

The chain has TRBV12-5 and TRBJ2-5, with TRBD2 as a possible D gene (6 bases). Trimming cost V 5 bases and J 5 bases, with 15 bases left between them. CDR1 is LGHNT, CDR2 FRNRAP, per germline. The CDR3 is 14 residues long. The CDR3 region is CASGKGLSGETQYF. CDR3 bases: TGTGCTAGTGGTAAGGGACTCTCGGGGGAGACCCAGTACTTC. The full variable domain, completed using reference TRBV12-5 and TRBJ2-5, is DARVTQTPRHKVTEMGQEVTMRCQPILGHNTVFWYRQTMMQGLELLAYFRNRAPLDDSGMPKDRFSAEMPDATLATLKIQPSEPRDSAVYFCASGKGLSGETQYFGPGTRLLVL.